A single sample gave rise to the 6 T cell receptor beta chains below, sequenced in a study of shared clonotypes between healthy human individuals. Data came from immunoSEQ multiplex PCR; TCRdb stores just in-frame clones and leaves some out. The repertoire holds around 450,000 clones, roughly three quarters seen once, with about 13% in the top ten. Input material: PBMCs. These receptor sequences come from a woman in her forties in good health. Some clones in this sample may be carry-over from other donors' samples.

The V call is TRBV5-1, the J call TRBJ1-2, with TRBD1 as a possible D gene (5 bases). Germline-derived CDR1 and CDR2 are SGHRS and YFSETQ. The CDR3 is 14 residues long. The V gene lost 3 bases and the J gene lost 4 bases, with 13 bases spanning the gap. The CDR3 loop is CASSSLAGSYGYTF. The CDR3 bases are TGCGCCAGCAGCTCCCTGGCAGGGTCCTATGGCTACACCTTC.

The J gene is TRBJ1-2, the V gene TRBV19, with D uncertain. Trimming cost V 3 bases and J 6 bases, with 5 bases left between them. Germline CDR1 LNHDA, CDR2 SQIVND (reference sequence). The CDR3 length is 11 residues. As DNA, the CDR3 is TGTGCCAGTAGTATCGGCAATGGCTACACCTTC. Its protein product is CASSIGNGYTF.

The chain uses TRBV4-2 and TRBJ2-7; D remains ambiguous. CDR1 LGHNA and CDR2 YNFKEQ come from the germline V gene. CDR3 length equals 14 residues. The V end was cut by 0 bases, the J end by 1 base, with 7 bases between. The DNA of the CDR3 is TGTGCCAGCAGCCAAGATTGGGGTTCCTACGAGCAGTACTTC. It translates to CASSQDWGSYEQYF.

The rearrangement links TRBV6-6 to TRBJ1-4, with D hard to call. The CDR3 extends over 15 amino acids. Germline loops: CDR1 MNHNY, CDR2 SVGAGI (reference sequence). The ends were cut back, 0 bases at V and 6 bases at J, with 11 bases in the middle. CDR3 region: CASSYSGTTDEKLFF. DNA for the CDR3: TGTGCCAGCAGTTACTCTGGTACCACGGATGAAAAACTGTTTTTT.

The genes are TRBV29-1 and TRBJ2-1; 14 nucleotides align to TRBD2. The CDR3 has 15 residues. Germline V gene data show CDR1 as SQVTM and CDR2 as ANQGSEA. V was clipped by 6 bases and J by 5 bases; unmatched bases: 6. As DNA, the CDR3 is TGCAGCGTAACGACTAGCGGGAGGGCGAACAATGAGCAGTTCTTC. Protein product: CSVTTSGRANNEQFF.

This sequence joins TRBV7-3 and TRBJ2-3; the match to TRBD1 covers 9 bases. The V segment lost 4 bases and the J segment 4 bases; nucleotides outside the gene matches: 3. CDR3 size: 14 residues. CDR1 and CDR2 from the germline V gene are SGHTA and FQGTGA. CDR3 nucleotide sequence: TGTGCCAGCAGCTGGGACAGGGCGTCAGATACGCAGTATTTT. Translated, it gives CASSWDRASDTQYF.